The 16 T cell receptor beta chains presented below share a single source sample, sequenced in a study of T cell responses to AZD1222 COVID-19 vaccine. Assay: immunoSEQ multiplex PCR; the TCRdb copy retains only in-frame clones and omits some. Of some 90,000 clones in the sample, 70% to 90% were seen once. Sample: peripheral blood, taken 28 days after the second AZD1222 dose. The receptor source for this set is an adult who received the AZD1222 COVID-19 vaccine.

V gene TRBV27 combines with J gene TRBJ2-7, with D tentatively TRBD1 (7 bases). The germline V gene has CDR1 MNHEY and CDR2 SMNVEV (reference sequence). The CDR3 totals 15 residues. V shed 3 bases and J shed 2 bases, with 14 bases lying between them. The CDR3 reads CASSFAGTATYEQYF. In nucleotides, the CDR3 is TGTGCCAGCAGTTTTGCGGGGACAGCTACCTACGAGCAGTACTTC.

The table lists this clone with a count of one. The junction departs from the called germline gene at one end, perhaps through a read error. The CDR3 DNA is TGTGCCACCAGCACCAGACGGGGGGCTAAAGAGGCCCAGTACTTC. This codes for CATSTRRGAKEAQYF. V gene TRBV15 combines with J gene TRBJ2-5, with D possibly matching TRBD2 (7 bases). Germline V gene sequence: CDR1 LNHNV, CDR2 YYDKDF (reference sequence). CDR3 length equals 15 residues.

The chain is built from TRBV12-3 or TRBV12-4 and TRBJ1-2, with 8 bases lining up with TRBD1. CDR3 length equals 11 residues. The trim removed 9 bases at V and 7 bases at J, leaving 4 bases unmatched. The CDR3 reads CASDRGAGYTF. CDR3 nucleotides: TGTGCCAGTGACAGGGGAGCTGGCTACACCTTC.

V and J are TRBV19 and TRBJ2-7; D could derive from TRBD1 or TRBD2 (6 bases each). The CDR3 has 14 amino acids. CDR1 is LNHDA, CDR2 SQIVND, per germline (reference sequence). V was pared by 6 bases and J by 1 base, with 13 bases between. CDR3 nucleotides: TGTGCCAGTAGGAGGGGGGACTTATCCTACGAGCAGTACTTC. This encodes CASRRGDLSYEQYF.

The rearrangement links TRBV3-1 (or the pseudogene TRBV3-2) to TRBJ1-2, with unresolved D. Germline V lookup: CDR1 LGHDT, CDR2 YNNKEL (reference sequence). The CDR3 length is 13 residues. V was shortened by 1 base and J by 4 bases, with 7 bases between the two germline ends. CDR3: CASSQVNRYGYTF. As DNA, the CDR3 is TGTGCCAGCAGCCAAGTTAACCGCTATGGCTACACCTTC.

The chain combines TRBV13 with TRBJ2-3; TRBD2 agrees at 9 bases. CDR3 length: 15 residues. J was trimmed by 0 bases and V by 5 bases; bases with no gene match: 3. Germline-derived CDR1 and CDR2 are PRHDT and FYEKMQ (reference sequence). As DNA, the CDR3 is TGTGCCAGCAGCCAAAGCGGGGGGAGCACAGATACGCAGTATTTT. Its protein is CASSQSGGSTDTQYF.

This clone was detected once. The V and J genes are TRBV11-1 and TRBJ1-2, with a possible D match to TRBD1 (5 bases). Per the germline V gene, CDR1 is SGHAT and CDR2 is FQDESV (reference sequence). The CDR3 totals 16 residues. Trimming left V 5 bases short and J 1 base short, with 17 bases between. The CDR3 protein is CASSAGQGRYNYGYTF. The CDR3, as DNA: TGTGCCAGCAGCGCCGGACAAGGCCGATATAACTATGGCTACACCTTC.

This chain links TRBV19 with TRBJ1-1; D is unclear. The ends were cut back, 9 bases at V and 1 base at J, with 27 bases in the middle. The CDR3 is 18 residues long. Germline V gene lookup returns CDR1 LNHDA and CDR2 SQIVND (reference sequence). CDR3 protein: CASRPAGGIWVGNTEAFF. For the CDR3, the DNA is TGTGCCAGCCGCCCTGCCGGCGGAATTTGGGTTGGGAACACTGAAGCTTTCTTT.

The gene calls are TRBV2 and TRBJ1-6; D may be TRBD1 (6 bases). Per the germline V gene, CDR1 is SNHLY and CDR2 is FYNNEI. The germline V and J ends were trimmed by 7 bases and 7 bases, with 11 bases remaining between them. The CDR3 has 13 residues. As DNA, the CDR3 is TGTGCCAGCACGCGGACAGAGAATTCACCCCTCCACTTT. Translating gives CASTRTENSPLHF.

V usage is TRBV7-6 and J usage is TRBJ2-7; 10 bases match TRBD1. Trimming took 5 bases from V and 6 from J; bases not matched to a gene: 10. This CDR3 is 15 amino acids long. CDR1 is SGHVS, CDR2 FNYEAQ, per germline. CDR3 amino acids: CASSTKPGQGREQYF. The DNA for the CDR3 is TGTGCCAGCAGCACGAAACCGGGACAGGGGCGCGAGCAGTACTTC.

V gene TRBV5-1 combines with J gene TRBJ1-1, with D unclear. V was trimmed by 1 base and J by 1 base, leaving 8 bases between them. The CDR3 covers 14 residues. CDR1 and CDR2 from the germline V gene are SGHRS and YFSETQ. The CDR3 protein is CASSLYGPNTEAFF. CDR3 nucleotide sequence: TGCGCCAGCAGCTTGTACGGACCGAACACTGAAGCTTTCTTT.

V is TRBV11-2 and J is TRBJ1-4, with D possibly matching TRBD1 (5 bases). The CDR3 extends over 14 amino acids. Trimming stripped 4 bases from V and 10 bases from J, with 16 bases between. CDR1 SGHAT and CDR2 FQNNGV come from the germline V gene. CDR3 sequence: CASSSVPGRVKLFF. The DNA for the CDR3 is TGTGCCAGCAGCTCCGTCCCGGGACGCGTAAAACTGTTTTTT.

This clone was found once. The chain links TRBV4-1 to TRBJ1-1, with D unresolved. CDR1 and CDR2 (germline): MGHRA, YSYEKL. V lost 3 bases and J 4 bases, leaving 12 bases between the germline ends. This CDR3 has 14 residues. The CDR3 is CASSHPNYGTEAFF. In DNA, the CDR3 is TGCGCCAGCAGCCATCCAAACTACGGCACTGAAGCTTTCTTT.

The chain is built from TRBV6-5 and TRBJ1-5; the D gene is possibly TRBD1 (6 bases). Between the trimmed V and J ends, which lost 6 bases and 4 bases, there was a span of 13 bases. Per germline, CDR1 MNHEY and CDR2 SVGAGI. This CDR3 spans 14 amino acids. The CDR3 loop reads CASRPDSTNQPQHF. Here the CDR3 DNA reads TGTGCCAGCAGGCCGGACAGTACAAATCAGCCCCAGCATTTT.

CDR3 DNA sequence: TGTGCTAGTGGTTTCTCGCTATTCTCGACAGGTTATAGCAATCAGCCCCAGCATTTT. Its protein product is CASGFSLFSTGYSNQPQHF. The genes are TRBV12-5 and TRBJ1-5, with D possibly being TRBD1 (6 bases). The CDR3 has 19 amino acids. The V end lost 3 bases, the J end lost 0 bases, and 21 bases lay between the germline ends. Germline V gives CDR1 LGHNT, CDR2 FRNRAP.

This chain connects TRBV6-5 to TRBJ2-5; D is perhaps TRBD1 or TRBD2 (6 bases each). V lost 9 bases, J lost 5 bases, and 19 bases lay in between. The germline V gene has CDR1 MNHEY and CDR2 SVGAGI. This CDR3 is built from 14 residues. The CDR3 here is CASTGGGPGETQYF. CDR3 DNA: TGTGCCAGTACAGGAGGGGGGCCTGGGGAGACCCAGTACTTC.